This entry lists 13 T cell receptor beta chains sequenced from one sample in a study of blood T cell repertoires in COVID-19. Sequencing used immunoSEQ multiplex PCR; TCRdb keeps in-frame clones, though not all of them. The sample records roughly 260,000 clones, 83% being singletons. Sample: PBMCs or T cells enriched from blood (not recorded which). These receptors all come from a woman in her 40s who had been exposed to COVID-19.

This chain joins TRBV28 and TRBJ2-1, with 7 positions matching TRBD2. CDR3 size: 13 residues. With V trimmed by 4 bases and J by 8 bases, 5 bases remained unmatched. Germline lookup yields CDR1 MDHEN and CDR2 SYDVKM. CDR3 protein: CASSSPSGYEQFF. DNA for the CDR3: TGTGCCAGCAGTTCTCCTAGCGGATATGAGCAGTTCTTC.

CDR3 nucleotides: TGTGCCAGCAGTTATCTAGCGGAACGGACGGGGGATGAGCAGTTCTTC. This gives the protein CASSYLAERTGDEQFF. This chain joins TRBV6-2 or TRBV6-3 and TRBJ2-1; TRBD2 aligns across 7 bases. The CDR3 covers 16 residues. From germline, CDR1 is MNHEY and CDR2 SVGEGT. Trimming cost V 3 bases and J 8 bases; bases outside gene matches: 13.

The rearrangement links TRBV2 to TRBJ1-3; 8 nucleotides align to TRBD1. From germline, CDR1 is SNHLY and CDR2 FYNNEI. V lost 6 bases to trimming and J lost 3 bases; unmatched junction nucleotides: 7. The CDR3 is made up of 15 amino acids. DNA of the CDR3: TGTGCCAGCAGCGCGGGACAGGTTGGTGGAAACACCATATATTTT. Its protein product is CASSAGQVGGNTIYF.

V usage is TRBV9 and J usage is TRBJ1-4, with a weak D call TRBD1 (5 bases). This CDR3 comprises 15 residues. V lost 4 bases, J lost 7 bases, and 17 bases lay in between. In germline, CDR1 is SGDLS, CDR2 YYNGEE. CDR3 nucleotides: TGTGCCAGCAGCCCCTGGGACTCCCAAGGTGAAAAACTGTTTTTT. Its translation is CASSPWDSQGEKLFF.

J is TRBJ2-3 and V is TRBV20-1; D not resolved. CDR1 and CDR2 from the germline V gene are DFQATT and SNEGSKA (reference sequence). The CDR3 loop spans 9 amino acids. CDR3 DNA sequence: TGCATTCTCACAGATACGCAGTATTTT. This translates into CILTDTQYF.

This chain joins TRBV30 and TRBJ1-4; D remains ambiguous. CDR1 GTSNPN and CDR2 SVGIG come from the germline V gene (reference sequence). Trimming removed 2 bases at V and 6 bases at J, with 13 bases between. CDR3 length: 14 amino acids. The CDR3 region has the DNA TGTGCCTGGAGTCCTACAGCGGCAGATGAAAAACTGTTTTTT. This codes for CAWSPTAADEKLFF.

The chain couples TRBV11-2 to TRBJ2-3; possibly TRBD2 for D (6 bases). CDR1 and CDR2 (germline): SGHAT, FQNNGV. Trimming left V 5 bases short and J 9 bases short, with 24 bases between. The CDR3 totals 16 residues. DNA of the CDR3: TGTGCCAGCAGCCTACTATGGACCGGGCCGGGAGCGACGCAGTATTTT. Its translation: CASSLLWTGPGATQYF.

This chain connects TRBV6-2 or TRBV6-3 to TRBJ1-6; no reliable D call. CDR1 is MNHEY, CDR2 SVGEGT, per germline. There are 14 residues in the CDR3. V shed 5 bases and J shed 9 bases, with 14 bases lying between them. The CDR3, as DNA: TGTGCCAGCAGTCGCGATATTCTGGTTTCACCCCTCCACTTT. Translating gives CASSRDILVSPLHF.

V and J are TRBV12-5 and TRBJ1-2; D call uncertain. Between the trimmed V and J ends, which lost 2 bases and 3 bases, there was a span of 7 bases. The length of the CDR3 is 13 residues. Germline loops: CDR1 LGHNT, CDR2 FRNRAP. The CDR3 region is CASGLYGDYGYTF. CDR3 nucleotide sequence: TGTGCTAGTGGTTTGTACGGAGACTATGGCTACACCTTC. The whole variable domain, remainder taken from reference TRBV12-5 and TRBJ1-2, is DARVTQTPRHKVTEMGQEVTMRCQPILGHNTVFWYRQTMMQGLELLAYFRNRAPLDDSGMPKDRFSAEMPDATLATLKIQPSEPRDSAVYFCASGLYGDYGYTFGSGTRLTVV.

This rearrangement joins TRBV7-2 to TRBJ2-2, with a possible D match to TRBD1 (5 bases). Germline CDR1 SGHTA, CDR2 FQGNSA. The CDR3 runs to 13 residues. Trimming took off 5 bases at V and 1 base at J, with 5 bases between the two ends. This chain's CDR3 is CASSTGNTGELFF. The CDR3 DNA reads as TGTGCCAGCAGCACAGGGAACACCGGGGAGCTGTTTTTT.

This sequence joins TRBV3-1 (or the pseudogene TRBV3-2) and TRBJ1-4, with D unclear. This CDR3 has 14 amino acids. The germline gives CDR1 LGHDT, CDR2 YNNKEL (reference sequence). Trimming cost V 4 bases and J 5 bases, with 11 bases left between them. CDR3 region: CASSLGVDNEKLFF. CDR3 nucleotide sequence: TGTGCCAGCAGCCTGGGAGTCGACAATGAAAAACTGTTTTTT.

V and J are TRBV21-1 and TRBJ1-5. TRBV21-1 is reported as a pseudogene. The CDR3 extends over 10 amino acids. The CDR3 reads CARGGGPQHF. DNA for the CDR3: TGTGCCAGGGGGGGAGGGCCCCAGCATTTT.

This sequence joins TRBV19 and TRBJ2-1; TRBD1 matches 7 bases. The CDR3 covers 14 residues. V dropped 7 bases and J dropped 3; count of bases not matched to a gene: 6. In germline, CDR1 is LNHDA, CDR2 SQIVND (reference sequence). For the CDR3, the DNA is TGTGCCAGTACCCCGGGACAGCGCTACAATGAGCAGTTCTTC. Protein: CASTPGQRYNEQFF.